This T cell receptor beta chain was recovered during a study of blood T cell repertoires in COVID-19. Whole-study context: Both acute and convalescent COVID-19 samples were obtained from the United States, Italy and Spain. In each case, the material was cDNA or gDNA derived from T cells, B-cell-depleted T cells, or PBMCs.

Authors' processing steps: From reference gene primer amplification, estimates of nucleated cell counts were derived. Sequenced by immunoSEQ multiplex PCR; TCRdb stores in-frame clones only, minus some. That table gives V, J and clone size, and the DNA gave D and trimming. The table shows 200,000 to 250,000 clones, with 82% occurring only once. This CDR3 contains 16 residues. From germline, CDR1 is SGHRS and CDR2 YFSETQ. Trimming removed 4 bases at V and 6 bases at J, with 19 bases between. The V and J genes are TRBV5-1 and TRBJ2-2; no clear D gene. Sequencing input: peripheral blood. This TCR came from a woman of 80 years or more with COVID-19, enrolled during active disease. This CDR3 reads CASSPVTRHVAGELFF. The CDR3 nucleotides are TGCGCCAGCAGCCCGGTAACCCGACATGTTGCCGGGGAGCTGTTTTTT.